The entry below gives a single TCR beta chain sequence along with its context. The source of the sample is a study of cytomegalovirus exposure and HLA in healthy donors. Study-wide context: A prior analysis found roughly 110 million unique TCR beta sequences from 150 million to 200 million T cells.

The CDR3 length is 14 residues. Germline CDR1 is SGHRS and CDR2 is YFSETQ. V was cut by 2 bases and J by 1 base, with 9 bases left in between. The study ran its PCR with 60 Vbeta and 13 Jbeta primers. Clones were sequenced by immunoSEQ multiplex PCR, and TCRdb holds only the in-frame ones, with some missing. Of 80,000 to 95,000 clones listed, more than 60% were seen once; the top ten hold 5.9%. Material: PBMCs. The source of this sequence is a man younger than 30 in good health and CMV-seropositive. The rearrangement uses TRBV5-1 and TRBJ1-1; no clear D gene. The CDR3 region has the DNA TGCGCCAGCAGCTTTCGGTCAGGGAACACTGAAGCTTTCTTT. It yields the protein CASSFRSGNTEAFF. The variable domain in full, completed from reference TRBV5-1 and TRBJ1-1, reads KAGVTQTPRYLIKTRGQQVTLSCSPISGHRSVSWYQQTPGQGLQFLFEYFSETQRNKGNFPGRFSGRQFSNSRSEMNVSTLELGDSALYLCASSFRSGNTEAFFGQGTRLTVV.